The source of this TCR beta chain is a study of shared clonotypes between healthy human individuals. The assay was run at deep level. Sequenced by immunoSEQ multiplex PCR; TCRdb stores in-frame clones only, minus some. The sample records a few million clones, 90% to 95% being singletons. The CDR3 consists of 14 residues. V shed 1 base and J shed 2 bases, with 3 bases lying between them. Per germline, CDR1 MNHNY and CDR2 SVGAGI (reference sequence). The chain has TRBV6-6 and TRBJ2-6; no reliable D call. The specimen was naive CD4+ T cells from PBMCs. Subset indicated: CD45RA+ positively selected. This sequence originates from a man between 18 and 35 years old in good health. Some clones in this sample may be carry-over from other donors' samples. The CDR3 DNA reads TGTGCCAGCAGTTACTGGGCTGGGGCCAACGTCCTGACTTTC. This codes for CASSYWAGANVLTF.